This T cell receptor beta chain originates from a study of cytomegalovirus exposure and HLA in healthy donors. Findings of the study overall: According to the study, approximately 150 TCR beta chains were cytomegalovirus-associated.

The study ran its PCR with 60 Vbeta and 13 Jbeta primers. Here immunoSEQ multiplex PCR was the method, and the copy in TCRdb shows in-frame clones only, minus some. The sample records fewer than 250,000 clones, 80% being singletons. The CDR3 sequence is 15 residues long. V was trimmed by 1 base and J by 7 bases, leaving 14 bases between them. Germline CDR1 is SGHNT and CDR2 is YENEEA. Details on this clone: Its antigen is unidentified.

Material for sequencing was PBMCs. The chain recombines TRBV11-3 with TRBJ2-1, with D perhaps TRBD2 (6 bases). This TCR came from a woman in her thirties or forties in good health and CMV-seronegative. This CDR3 reads CASSLGGRKGNEQFF. The CDR3 DNA is TGTGCCAGCAGCTTAGGAGGGAGGAAGGGGAATGAGCAGTTCTTC.